The TCR beta chain described here comes from a study of cytomegalovirus exposure and HLA in healthy donors. The CDR3 has 14 residues. The V end lost 2 bases, the J end lost 5 bases, and 12 bases lay between the germline ends. Germline CDR1 reads MNHNS; CDR2 reads SASEGT. Primers included in the PCR were 60 Vbeta and 13 Jbeta primers. Profiled with immunoSEQ multiplex PCR; TCRdb holds only in-frame clones, not every one. In the table there are around 150,000 clones, about four fifths of which are singletons. The chain combines TRBV6-1 with TRBJ2-5; TRBD1 is a possible D gene (6 bases). What was sequenced was PBMCs. The sequence derives from a man aged 35-49 years in good health and CMV-seropositive. This CDR3 is CASSEWGHAETQYF. The CDR3 bases are TGTGCCAGCAGTGAATGGGGGCACGCGGAGACCCAGTACTTC.